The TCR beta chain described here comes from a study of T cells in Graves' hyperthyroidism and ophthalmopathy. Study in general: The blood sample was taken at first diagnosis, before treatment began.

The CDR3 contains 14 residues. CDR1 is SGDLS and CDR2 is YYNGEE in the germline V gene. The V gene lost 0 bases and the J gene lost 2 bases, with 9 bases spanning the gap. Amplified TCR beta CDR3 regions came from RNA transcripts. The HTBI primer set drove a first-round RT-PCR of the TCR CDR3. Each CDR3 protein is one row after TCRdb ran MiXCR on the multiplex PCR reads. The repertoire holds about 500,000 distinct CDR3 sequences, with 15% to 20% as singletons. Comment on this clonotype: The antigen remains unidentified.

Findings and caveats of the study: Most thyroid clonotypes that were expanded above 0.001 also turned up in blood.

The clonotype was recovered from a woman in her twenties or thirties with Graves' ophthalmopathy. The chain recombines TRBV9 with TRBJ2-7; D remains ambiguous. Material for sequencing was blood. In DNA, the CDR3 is TGTGCCAGCAGCGTAGAGGCTTTTACCTACGAGCAGTACTTC. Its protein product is CASSVEAFTYEQYF.